This entry lists 12 T cell receptor beta chains sequenced from one sample in a study of cytotoxic CD8 clonotypes in ibrutinib-treated CLL. TCRdb's table, derived via immunoSEQ multiplex PCR, lists solely in-frame clones and lacks some. This table has about 160,000 clones, about 88% appearing once. The sample here was PBMCs, taken at disease progression, from a patient treated with ibrutinib. The receptors derive from a human donor with chronic lymphocytic leukemia.

The J gene is TRBJ1-2, the V gene TRBV19; 8 bases agree with TRBD1. Per the germline V gene, CDR1 is LNHDA and CDR2 is SQIVND (reference sequence). This CDR3 is 15 amino acids long. With 0 bases clipped from V and 7 bases from J, the junction kept 7 bases outside the gene matches. The CDR3 sequence: CASSIDWDRRSGYTF. The CDR3 DNA reads TGTGCCAGTAGTATAGATTGGGACAGGAGGAGTGGCTACACCTTC.

This chain's CDR3 is CASSLSGGWTEAFF. In DNA form, the CDR3 reads TGTGCCAGCAGTTTATCAGGGGGATGGACTGAAGCTTTCTTT. V is TRBV27 and J is TRBJ1-1, with D possibly being TRBD1 (6 bases). This CDR3 has 14 residues. The V gene lost 0 bases and the J gene lost 5 bases, with 10 bases spanning the gap. Looked up from germline, CDR1 is MNHEY and CDR2 is SMNVEV (reference sequence).

The V gene is TRBV9, the J gene TRBJ2-5; the match to TRBD2 covers 8 bases. The CDR3 sequence is 14 residues long. V lost 4 bases to trimming and J lost 0 bases; unmatched junction nucleotides: 2. CDR1 is SGDLS, CDR2 YYNGEE, per germline. CDR3 residues: CASSREGNQETQYF. The DNA of the CDR3 is TGTGCCAGCAGCCGGGAGGGTAACCAAGAGACCCAGTACTTC.

CDR3 amino acids: CASSSGQGDTEAFF. CDR3 in DNA: TGTGCCAGCAGCTCGGGACAGGGCGACACTGAAGCTTTCTTT. The chain uses TRBV5-6 and TRBJ1-1, with TRBD1 identical over 9 bases. The CDR3 sequence is 14 residues long. Germline CDR1 and CDR2: SGHDT and YYEEEE. V shed 3 bases, J shed 3 bases, and the junction held 3 bases outside the gene matches.

V usage is TRBV19 and J usage is TRBJ2-7, with D tentatively TRBD1 or TRBD2 (7 bases each). The ends were cut back, 5 bases at V and 2 bases at J, with 10 bases in the middle. In germline, CDR1 is LNHDA, CDR2 SQIVND (reference sequence). The CDR3 sequence is 13 residues long. The CDR3 DNA follows: TGTGCCAGTAGTCAGGGGGGGGCCTACGAGCAGTACTTC. Translating gives CASSQGGAYEQYF. Filled out from reference TRBV19 and TRBJ2-7, the complete variable domain reads DGGITQSPKYLFRKEGQNVTLSCEQNLNHDAMYWYRQDPGQGLRLIYYSQIVNDFQKGDIAEGYSVSREKKESFPLTVTSAQKNPTAFYLCASSQGGAYEQYFGPGTRLTVT.

The chain is built from TRBV27 and TRBJ1-5; D gene unclear. CDR1 MNHEY and CDR2 SMNVEV come from the germline V gene (reference sequence). This CDR3 is built from 14 residues. Trimming shortened V by 6 bases and J by 4 bases, and 13 bases separated the two germline ends. The CDR3 DNA sequence: TGTGCCAGCAGATCAGGAACCTCAAATCAGCCCCAGCATTTT. This translates into CASRSGTSNQPQHF.

The V call is TRBV21-1, the J call TRBJ1-5; the listed D gene, TRBD1, was not tested against the DNA. TRBV21-1 is a recognized pseudogene. This CDR3 region has 19 residues. The CDR3, as DNA: TGTGCCAGCAGCAAAGTGGTCAGACAGTCAAGATGCGGCAATCAGCCCCAGCATTTT. The encoded protein is CASSKVVRQSRCGNQPQHF.

The J gene is TRBJ2-3, the V gene TRBV30; 13 bases fit TRBD2. CDR1 is GTSNPN and CDR2 is SVGIG in the germline V gene (reference sequence). This CDR3 is 16 amino acids long. V lost 2 bases to trimming and J lost 2 bases; unmatched junction nucleotides: 4. CDR3 coding DNA: TGTGCCTGGAGTCCTGGGACTAGCGGGGTCACAGATACGCAGTATTTT. It encodes CAWSPGTSGVTDTQYF.

The sample holds a few counts of this clone. V is TRBV27 and J is TRBJ1-5; no reliable D call. Germline V gene data show CDR1 as MNHEY and CDR2 as SMNVEV (reference sequence). Trimming left V 6 bases short and J 0 bases short, with 18 bases between. The CDR3 has 17 amino acids. The CDR3 loop is CASSRNFYADSNQPQHF. DNA for the CDR3: TGTGCCAGCAGCCGGAATTTTTACGCAGATAGCAATCAGCCCCAGCATTTT.

The genes are TRBV4-1 and TRBJ1-1; maybe TRBD1 (5 bases). Germline-derived CDR1 and CDR2 are MGHRA and YSYEKL. The CDR3 totals 11 residues. The ends were cut back, 6 bases at V and 7 bases at J, with 9 bases in the middle. The chain's CDR3 is CASSSRGEAFF. CDR3 bases: TGCGCCAGCAGTTCGAGGGGTGAAGCTTTCTTT.

The V call is TRBV6-6, the J call TRBJ2-7; D is undetermined. Germline CDR1 and CDR2: MNHNY and SVGAGI (reference sequence). Trimming took off 2 bases at V and 7 bases at J, with 18 bases between the two ends. This CDR3 is 15 amino acids long. The CDR3 bases are TGTGCCAGCAGTTACGAAGGCGGATCGGCCGGGGAGCAGTACTTC. Its translation is CASSYEGGSAGEQYF.

This clone was recorded only once. J is TRBJ2-7 and V is TRBV5-5; 7 nucleotides match TRBD1. Germline CDR1 SGHKS, CDR2 YYEKEE (reference sequence). This CDR3 is built from 14 residues. J lost 5 bases, V lost 4 bases, and 9 bases had no gene match. The CDR3 loop is CASSSRTGSNEQYF. The DNA of the CDR3 is TGTGCCAGCAGCAGCAGGACAGGTTCAAACGAGCAGTACTTC.